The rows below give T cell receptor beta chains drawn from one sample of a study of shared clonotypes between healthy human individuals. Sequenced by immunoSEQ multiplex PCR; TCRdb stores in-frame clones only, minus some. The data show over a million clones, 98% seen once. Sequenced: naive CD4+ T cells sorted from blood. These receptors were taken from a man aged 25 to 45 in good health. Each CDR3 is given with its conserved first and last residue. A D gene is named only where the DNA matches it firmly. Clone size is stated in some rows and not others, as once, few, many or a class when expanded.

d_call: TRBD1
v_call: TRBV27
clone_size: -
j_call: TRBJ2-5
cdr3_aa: CASSLAGTGQETQYF
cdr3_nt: TGTGCCAGCAGTTTAGCCGGGACAGGGCAAGAGACCCAGTACTTC

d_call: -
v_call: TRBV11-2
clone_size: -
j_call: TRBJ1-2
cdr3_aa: CASSSLKETPTRGYTF
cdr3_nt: TGTGCCAGCAGCTCCCTTAAGGAAACCCCTACTAGGGGCTACACCTTC

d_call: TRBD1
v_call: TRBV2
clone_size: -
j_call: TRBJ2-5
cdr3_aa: CASRDPGQIIQETQYF
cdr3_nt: TGTGCCAGCAGGGATCCGGGACAGATAATCCAAGAGACCCAGTACTTC

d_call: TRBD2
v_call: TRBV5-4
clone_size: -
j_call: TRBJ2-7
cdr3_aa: CASSPGGTRVQYEQYF
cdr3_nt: TGTGCCAGCAGCCCTGGGGGGACTAGGGTGCAGTACGAGCAGTACTTC

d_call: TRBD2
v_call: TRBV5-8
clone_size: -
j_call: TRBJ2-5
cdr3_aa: CASSFGAAGGETQYF
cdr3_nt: TGTGCCAGCAGCTTTGGTGCAGCGGGAGGGGAGACCCAGTACTTC

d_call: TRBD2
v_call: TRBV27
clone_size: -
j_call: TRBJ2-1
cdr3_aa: CASSIIGLAGYEQFF
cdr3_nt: TGTGCCAGCAGCATCATAGGGCTAGCGGGATATGAGCAGTTCTTC

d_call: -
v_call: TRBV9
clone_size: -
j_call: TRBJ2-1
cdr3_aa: CASSRGWLQEARQFF
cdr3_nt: TGTGCCAGCAGCAGGGGCTGGCTTCAAGAAGCCCGTCAGTTCTTC

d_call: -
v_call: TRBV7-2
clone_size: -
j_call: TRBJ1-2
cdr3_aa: CASSLQSSSYGYTF
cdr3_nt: TGTGCCAGCAGCTTACAGTCCAGCAGCTATGGCTACACCTTC

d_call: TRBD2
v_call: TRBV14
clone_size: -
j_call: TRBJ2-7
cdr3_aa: CASSQGLAGNEQYF
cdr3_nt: TGTGCCAGCAGCCAAGGACTAGCGGGAAACGAGCAGTACTTC

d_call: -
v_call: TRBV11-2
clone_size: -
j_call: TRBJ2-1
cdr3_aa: CASSLGDRYNEQFF
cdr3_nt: TGTGCCAGCAGCTTAGGGGACCGTTACAATGAGCAGTTCTTC

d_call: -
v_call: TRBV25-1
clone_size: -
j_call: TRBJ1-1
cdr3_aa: CASSYMNTEAFF
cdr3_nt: TGTGCCAGCAGCTATATGAACACTGAAGCTTTCTTT

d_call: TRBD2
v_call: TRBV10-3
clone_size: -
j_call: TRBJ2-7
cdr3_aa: CAISAGGPGTSAYEQYF
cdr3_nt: TGTGCCATCAGTGCGGGGGGCCCCGGGACTAGCGCCTACGAGCAGTACTTC

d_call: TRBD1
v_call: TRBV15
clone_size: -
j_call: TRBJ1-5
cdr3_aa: CATSRVSGTGGNQPQHF
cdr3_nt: TGTGCCACCAGCAGAGTCAGCGGGACAGGGGGCAATCAGCCCCAGCATTTT

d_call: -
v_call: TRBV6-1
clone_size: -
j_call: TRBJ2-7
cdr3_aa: CASTGAGFYEQYF
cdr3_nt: TGTGCCAGCACCGGAGCGGGTTTCTACGAGCAGTACTTC

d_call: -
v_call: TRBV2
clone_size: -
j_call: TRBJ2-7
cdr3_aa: CASNRQSYEQYF
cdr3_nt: TGTGCCAGCAATAGACAGTCCTACGAGCAGTACTTC

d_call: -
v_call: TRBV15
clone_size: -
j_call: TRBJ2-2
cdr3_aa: CATSRAWTGELFF
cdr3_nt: TGTGCCACCAGCAGAGCGTGGACCGGGGAGCTGTTTTTT

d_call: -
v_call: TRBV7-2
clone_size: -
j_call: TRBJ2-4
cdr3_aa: CASSLEGRLAKNIQYF
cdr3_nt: TGTGCCAGCAGCTTAGAAGGACGGCTAGCCAAAAACATTCAGTACTTC

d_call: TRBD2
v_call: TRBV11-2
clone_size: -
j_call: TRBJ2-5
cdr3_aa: CASSYSGQETQYF
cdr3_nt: TGTGCCAGCAGCTATAGCGGGCAAGAGACCCAGTACTTC

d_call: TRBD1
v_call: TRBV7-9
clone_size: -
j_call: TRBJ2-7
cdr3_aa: CATTQGWGQGFPYEQYF
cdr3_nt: TGTGCCACCACCCAAGGATGGGGACAGGGGTTTCCCTACGAGCAGTACTTC

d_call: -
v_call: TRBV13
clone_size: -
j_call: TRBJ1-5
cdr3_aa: CASSPPLGNQPQHF
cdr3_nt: TGTGCCAGCAGCCCTCCCTTGGGCAATCAGCCCCAGCATTTT

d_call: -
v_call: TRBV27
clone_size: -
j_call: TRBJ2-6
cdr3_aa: CASSVRSGVGANVLTF
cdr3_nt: TGTGCCAGCAGTGTGCGCTCAGGGGTTGGGGCCAACGTCCTGACTTTC

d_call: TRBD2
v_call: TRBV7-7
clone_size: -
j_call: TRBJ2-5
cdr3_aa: CASSRGVAGAPPETQYF
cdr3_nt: TGTGCCAGCAGCCGAGGGGTAGCGGGAGCCCCCCCAGAGACCCAGTACTTC

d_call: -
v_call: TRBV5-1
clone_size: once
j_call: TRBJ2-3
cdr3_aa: CASSPTVTTDTQYF
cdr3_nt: TGCGCCAGCAGCCCGACAGTAACGACAGATACGCAGTATTTT

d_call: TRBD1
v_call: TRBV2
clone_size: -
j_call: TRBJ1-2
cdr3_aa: CASGRDRAMVDGYTF
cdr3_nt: TGTGCCAGCGGGCGGGACAGGGCGATGGTTGATGGCTACACCTTC

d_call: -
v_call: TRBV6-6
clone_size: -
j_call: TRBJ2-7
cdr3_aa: CASSDRYEQYF
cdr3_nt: TGTGCCAGCAGTGACAGATACGAGCAGTACTTC

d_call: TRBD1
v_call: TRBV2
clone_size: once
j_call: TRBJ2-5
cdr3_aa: CASSVTGGAPETQYF
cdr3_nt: TGTGCCAGCAGTGTGACAGGGGGCGCCCCGGAGACCCAGTACTTC

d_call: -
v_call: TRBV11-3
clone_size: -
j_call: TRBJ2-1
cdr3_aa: CASSFSSNEQFF
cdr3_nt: TGTGCCAGCAGCTTCTCTAGCAATGAGCAGTTCTTC